A single sample gave rise to the 32 T cell receptor beta chains below, sequenced in a study of chemoradiotherapy in HPV16-positive cancers. Measured with immunoSEQ multiplex PCR; TCRdb has only the in-frame clones, and not every one. The sample has about 12,000 clones; approximately 85% are singletons. The sample was blood, taken from a patient who underwent chemoradiotherapy. The receptors here all came from a human donor with HPV-associated anogenital cancer.

This clone has a single count. This rearrangement joins TRBV7-8 to TRBJ1-5; TRBD1 might be the D (6 bases). Germline-derived CDR1 and CDR2 are SGHVS and FQNEAQ. Trimming took 2 bases from V and 6 from J, leaving 14 bases between them. CDR3 length: 15 residues. DNA of the CDR3: TGTGCCAGCAGCTTACACCAGGGGCCTAGTCAGCCCCAGCATTTT. The encoded protein is CASSLHQGPSQPQHF. Combining the CDR3 with reference TRBV7-8 and TRBJ1-5 gives the whole variable domain GAGVSQSPRYKVAKRGQDVALRCDPISGHVSLFWYQQALGQGPEFLTYFQNEAQLDKSGLPSDRFFAERPEGSVSTLKIQRTQQEDSAVYLCASSLHQGPSQPQHFGDGTRLSIL.

The CDR3 nucleotides read TGCAGCGTCGCCACGACTAGCGGGGGACCTTCATACAAGGCAGATACGCAGTATTTT. Amino acids: CSVATTSGGPSYKADTQYF. This chain connects TRBV29-1 to TRBJ2-3; 12 positions match TRBD2. Germline CDR1 is SQVTM and CDR2 is ANQGSEA. The CDR3 runs 19 residues. V was clipped by 6 bases and J by 4 bases; unmatched bases: 20.

The genes are TRBV19 and TRBJ2-7; the D call may be TRBD1 or TRBD2 (6 bases each). This CDR3 comprises 14 residues. Trimming pared 7 bases from V and 2 bases from J, leaving 15 bases between. Germline CDR1 is LNHDA and CDR2 is SQIVND (reference sequence). The CDR3 bases are TGTGCCAGTACCGAAACCGGGGGCCCCTACGAGCAGTACTTC. It specifies CASTETGGPYEQYF.

V usage is TRBV10-3 and J usage is TRBJ2-2; the D is unclear. CDR1 is ENHRY and CDR2 is SYGVKD in the germline V gene. Deletions cut 4 bases from V and 4 bases from J, with 10 bases between. The CDR3 consists of 14 residues. The CDR3 DNA reads as TGTGCCATCAGTGGAACCCAGAGCACCGGGGAGCTGTTTTTT. Its protein is CAISGTQSTGELFF.

This chain connects TRBV19 to TRBJ1-6, with 7 positions matching TRBD1. The CDR3 runs to 14 residues. Germline V gene lookup returns CDR1 LNHDA and CDR2 SQIVND (reference sequence). The J segment lost 6 bases and the V segment lost 6 bases, leaving 5 bases of the junction unmatched. The CDR3 loop is CASRGAGGNSPLHF. CDR3 in DNA: TGTGCCAGTAGGGGGGCAGGGGGTAATTCACCCCTCCACTTT.

The J gene is TRBJ2-3, the V gene TRBV14, with 8 bases lining up with TRBD1. The CDR3 contains 15 residues. V trimming: 6 bases; J trimming: 2 bases; junction bases outside the gene matches: 7. Germline loops: CDR1 SGHDN, CDR2 FVKESK. This CDR3 is CASSPGGAFTDTQYF. The CDR3, as DNA: TGTGCCAGCAGTCCAGGGGGCGCCTTCACAGATACGCAGTATTTT.

This chain links TRBV5-1 with TRBJ1-1; perhaps TRBD1 as D (5 bases). V lost 2 bases, J lost 1 base, and 12 bases lay in between. This CDR3 contains 15 residues. CDR1 SGHRS and CDR2 YFSETQ come from the germline V gene. CDR3 region: CASSLWRGENTEAFF. For the CDR3, the DNA is TGCGCCAGCAGCTTATGGAGGGGCGAGAACACTGAAGCTTTCTTT.

The chain couples TRBV7-2 to TRBJ2-2, with D uncertain. The germline V gene has CDR1 SGHTA and CDR2 FQGNSA. CDR3 size: 12 residues. V dropped 3 bases and J dropped 7 bases, with 6 bases sitting between them. The CDR3: CASSFYGGELFF. The CDR3 region has the DNA TGTGCCAGCAGCTTTTACGGCGGGGAGCTGTTTTTT.

This rearrangement joins TRBV6-4 to TRBJ1-6; 8 bases line up with TRBD1. This CDR3 has 14 amino acids. Losses at the gene ends were 3 bases for V and 7 bases for J; bases not matched to a gene: 2. Germline-derived CDR1 and CDR2 are MRHNA and SNTAGT. CDR3 nucleotides: TGTGCCAGCAGTGATGGGACAGGAAATTCACCCCTCCACTTT. It translates to CASSDGTGNSPLHF.

V usage is TRBV29-1 and J usage is TRBJ1-2; the D gene is possibly TRBD1 (6 bases). V was pared by 1 base and J by 0 bases, with 12 bases between. CDR1 is SQVTM and CDR2 is ANQGSEA in the germline V gene. The CDR3 extends over 15 amino acids. CDR3 amino acids: CSVEGTGRSNYGYTF. The CDR3, as DNA: TGCAGCGTTGAAGGCACAGGGAGATCTAACTATGGCTACACCTTC. The entire variable domain, with the rest obtained from reference TRBV29-1 and TRBJ1-2, is as follows: SAVISQKPSRDICQRGTSLTIQCQVDSQVTMMFWYRQQPGQSLTLIATANQGSEATYESGFVIDKFPISRPNLTFSTLTVSNMSPEDSSIYLCSVEGTGRSNYGYTFGSGTRLTVV.

This clone was counted a single time. Different DNA sequences within this sample yield the same CDR3. This chain joins TRBV18 and TRBJ2-3; D not resolved. Trimming took off 0 bases at V and 1 base at J, with 5 bases between the two ends. CDR3 length: 14 amino acids. Germline V gene data show CDR1 as KGHSH and CDR2 as LQKENI. DNA for the CDR3: TGTGCCAGCTCACCACCCGCTCGCACAGATACGCAGTATTTT. Its translation: CASSPPARTDTQYF. Full variable domain (outside the CDR3, taken from reference TRBV18 and TRBJ2-3): NAGVMQNPRHLVRRRGQEARLRCSPMKGHSHVYWYRQLPEEGLKFMVYLQKENIIDESGMPKERFSAEFPKEGPSILRIQQVVRGDSAAYFCASSPPARTDTQYFGPGTRLTVL.

DNA for the CDR3: TGTGCCAGCGGCTCCGGGATGGGATACACCGGGGAGCTGTTTTTT. As protein: CASGSGMGYTGELFF. The chain is built from TRBV6-1 and TRBJ2-2; D is possibly TRBD2 (5 bases). The V and J ends lost 8 bases and 3 bases respectively, with 16 bases between them. CDR1 MNHNS and CDR2 SASEGT come from the germline V gene. The CDR3 totals 15 residues.

This chain uses TRBV2 with TRBJ1-1, with D possibly TRBD1 on 5 matching bases. CDR1 SNHLY and CDR2 FYNNEI come from the germline V gene. CDR3 size: 14 residues. With 7 bases removed from V and 2 bases from J, the gap between germline ends came to 14 bases. The CDR3 loop is CASTVDRLNTEAFF. The CDR3 DNA follows: TGTGCCAGCACCGTAGACAGACTCAACACTGAAGCTTTCTTT. Combining the CDR3 with reference TRBV2 and TRBJ1-1 gives the whole variable domain EPEVTQTPSHQVTQMGQEVILRCVPISNHLYFYWYRQILGQKVEFLVSFYNNEISEKSEIFDDQFSVERPDGSNFTLKIRSTKLEDSAMYFCASTVDRLNTEAFFGQGTRLTVV.

The CDR3 region has the DNA TGTGCCAGCAGCCGGGGGCGCGGGGGGATCTCCTACAATGAGCAGTTCTTC. It specifies CASSRGRGGISYNEQFF. The chain has TRBV7-6 and TRBJ2-1, with 8 bases lining up with TRBD2. CDR3 length: 17 amino acids. Germline lookup yields CDR1 SGHVS and CDR2 FNYEAQ. Trimming took 5 bases from V and 0 from J; bases not matched to a gene: 9.

The chain uses TRBV5-4 and TRBJ2-5; 8 nucleotides agree with TRBD2. Trimming at V came to 2 bases and at J to 5 bases, leaving 8 bases not matched to a gene. The germline V gene has CDR1 SGHNT and CDR2 YYREEE (reference sequence). The CDR3 is 15 residues long. In nucleotides, the CDR3 is TGTGCCAGCAGCTTTCTTGCGGGGGGCGGGGAGACCCAGTACTTC. This sequence encodes CASSFLAGGGETQYF.

The chain employs TRBV4-2 and TRBJ1-4; maybe TRBD1 (6 bases). This CDR3 has 16 amino acids. CDR1 is LGHNA, CDR2 YNFKEQ, per germline. Trimming took off 0 bases at V and 8 bases at J, with 16 bases between the two ends. CDR3 in DNA: TGTGCCAGCAGCCAAGACTGGGACATAAATGGGGAAAAACTGTTTTTT. This codes for CASSQDWDINGEKLFF.

The rearrangement uses TRBV6-4 and TRBJ2-6; D perhaps matches TRBD1 (7 bases). CDR1 is MRHNA and CDR2 is SNTAGT in the germline V gene. V was cut by 5 bases and J by 2 bases, with 16 bases left in between. This CDR3 is 17 amino acids long. The CDR3 loop is CASSQEGAIPGANVLTF. CDR3 DNA: TGTGCCAGCAGTCAGGAGGGGGCCATACCTGGGGCCAACGTCCTGACTTTC.

V and J are TRBV19 and TRBJ1-1, with 8 bases identical to TRBD1. The CDR3 runs to 14 residues. Germline-derived CDR1 and CDR2 are LNHDA and SQIVND (reference sequence). V shed 5 bases and J 6 bases; nucleotides not matched to a gene: 8. CDR3 coding DNA: TGTGCCAGTAGTCCAAACAAACAGGGGGCTGAAGCTTTCTTT. Translating it yields CASSPNKQGAEAFF.

Here the CDR3 reads CASSRWDSKFYGYTF. The CDR3 DNA is TGTGCCAGCAGCCGCTGGGACAGCAAGTTCTATGGCTACACCTTC. The V and J genes are TRBV5-6 and TRBJ1-2; 7 bases fit TRBD1. Losses at the gene ends were 4 bases for V and 4 bases for J; bases not matched to a gene: 10. This CDR3 is 15 amino acids long. Germline CDR1 SGHDT, CDR2 YYEEEE.

The V and J genes are TRBV19 and TRBJ2-1; 14 bases line up with TRBD2. The CDR3 loop spans 17 amino acids. The junction had 7 bases not matched to a gene; V was cut back by 4 bases and J by 5 bases. Germline lookup yields CDR1 LNHDA and CDR2 SQIVND (reference sequence). The CDR3 nucleotides read TGTGCCAGTAGTAAAGGGACTAGCGGGGGTATCAACAATGAGCAGTTCTTC. Amino acids: CASSKGTSGGINNEQFF.

This chain links TRBV4-1 with TRBJ2-7; 8 nucleotides agree with TRBD1. The CDR3 covers 15 residues. CDR1 MGHRA and CDR2 YSYEKL come from the germline V gene. V shed 4 bases, J shed 2 bases, and the junction held 7 bases outside the gene matches. The CDR3 region is CASSPYGTGTYEQYF. CDR3 DNA sequence: TGCGCCAGCAGCCCCTATGGGACAGGTACCTACGAGCAGTACTTC.

CDR3 DNA sequence: TGCGCCAGCAGAGTAGCACGGGACACGACAACAGATACGCAGTATTTT. Translating it yields CASRVARDTTTDTQYF. V is TRBV10-1 and J is TRBJ2-3, with D perhaps TRBD1 (6 bases). CDR3 length equals 16 residues. Germline loops: CDR1 WNHNN, CDR2 SYGVQD (reference sequence). Trimming shortened V by 6 bases and J by 3 bases, and 19 bases separated the two germline ends.

The chain has TRBV9 and TRBJ2-6, with a possible D match to TRBD2 (7 bases). The V end lost 5 bases, the J end lost 2 bases, and 11 bases lay between the germline ends. Germline CDR1 is SGDLS and CDR2 is YYNGEE. There are 15 residues in the CDR3. The DNA for the CDR3 is TGTGCCAGCAGTGGAGGGGGGGCTGGGGCCAACGTCCTGACTTTC. This sequence encodes CASSGGGAGANVLTF.

CDR3 in DNA: TGTGCCACCAGCAGAGAGGGCGTTTTGGACGGACCTCAGACCTATGGCTACACCTTC. It is translated as CATSREGVLDGPQTYGYTF. The chain couples TRBV15 to TRBJ1-2; D is unresolved. The V gene lost 0 bases and the J gene lost 4 bases, with 24 bases spanning the gap. Per the germline V gene, CDR1 is LNHNV and CDR2 is YYDKDF (reference sequence). The CDR3 is made up of 19 amino acids.

The chain combines TRBV18 with TRBJ1-1, with TRBD1 matching 7 bases. CDR3 length: 14 amino acids. CDR1 is KGHSH and CDR2 is LQKENI in the germline V gene. V lost 2 bases to trimming and J lost 4 bases; unmatched junction nucleotides: 4. The chain's CDR3 is CASSPRQGGTEAFF. CDR3 coding DNA: TGTGCCAGCTCACCAAGACAGGGTGGCACTGAAGCTTTCTTT.

This chain joins TRBV29-1 and TRBJ2-1; 7 nucleotides line up with TRBD2. Trimming at V came to 3 bases and at J to 4 bases, leaving 15 bases not matched to a gene. The CDR3 has 17 amino acids. CDR1 and CDR2 from the germline V gene are SQVTM and ANQGSEA. Written as DNA, the CDR3 is TGCAGCGTTGATCGTCGGGGCGGGGCTAGCGGTTACAATGAGCAGTTCTTC. Translated: CSVDRRGGASGYNEQFF.

Here the CDR3 reads CASSVSQSGRATEAFF. The CDR3 region has the DNA TGTGCCAGCAGTGTTTCTCAGTCGGGCAGGGCCACTGAAGCTTTCTTT. This rearrangement joins TRBV6-1 to TRBJ1-1, with D tentatively TRBD1 (5 bases). The CDR3 runs to 16 residues. The germline V and J ends were trimmed by 4 bases and 4 bases, with 19 bases remaining between them. Germline lookup yields CDR1 MNHNS and CDR2 SASEGT.

V usage is TRBV19 and J usage is TRBJ1-1, with D possibly matching TRBD1 (5 bases). The CDR3 totals 12 residues. Germline assignment: CDR1 LNHDA and CDR2 SQIVND (reference sequence). Trimming took off 4 bases at V and 13 bases at J, with 16 bases between the two ends. CDR3 amino acids: CASSTQTAAGFF. The CDR3 DNA sequence: TGTGCCAGTAGTACCCAGACAGCTGCGGGTTTCTTT.

J is TRBJ2-1 and V is TRBV7-2; either TRBD1 or TRBD2 may fit D (6 bases each). Germline V lookup: CDR1 SGHTA, CDR2 FQGNSA. CDR3 length: 15 amino acids. V lost 5 bases, J lost 12 bases, and 23 bases lay in between. CDR3 coding DNA: TGTGCCAGCAGCCAAGGGTTCGGGGGCGCTCCAACGCAGTTCTTC. Protein product: CASSQGFGGAPTQFF.

This chain links TRBV2 with TRBJ1-3; 8 bases are shared with TRBD1. CDR1 and CDR2 (germline): SNHLY, FYNNEI. The CDR3 is 20 amino acids. The V and J ends lost 6 bases and 1 base, in that order; junction bases with no gene match: 20. The CDR3 region has the DNA TGTGCCAGCAGCACCTCGAGAAGGACAGGGAATAGATTATCTGGAAACACCATATATTTT. It codes for CASSTSRRTGNRLSGNTIYF.

The chain combines TRBV4-2 with TRBJ2-7, with D possibly matching TRBD2 (6 bases). V lost 0 bases and J lost 0, with 24 bases in between. This CDR3 is built from 20 residues. The germline CDR1 and CDR2 sequences are LGHNA and YNFKEQ. The CDR3: CASSQEINVRGNDHSYEQYF. In DNA, the CDR3 is TGTGCCAGCAGCCAAGAAATAAACGTGCGGGGAAACGACCACTCCTACGAGCAGTACTTC.

The CDR3 DNA reads TGCGCCAGCAGCGAGACACAGGGTCGGGGGACCCAGTACTTC. This encodes CASSETQGRGTQYF. The chain recombines TRBV5-1 with TRBJ2-5, with a tentative D call TRBD1 (6 bases). The CDR3 is 14 amino acids. CDR1 SGHRS and CDR2 YFSETQ come from the germline V gene. Trimming removed 4 bases at V and 7 bases at J, with 17 bases between.